One and the same sample provided the 7 T cell receptor beta chains below, sequenced in a study of identical twins. TCRdb re-derived calls from the 5' RACE reads in MiXCR, one entry per CDR3 protein. The data show some 320,000 distinct CDR3 sequences, more than 9% seen once. These data were likewise used in another study, on yellow fever vaccine responses in identical twins.

The sample was CD8+ T cells sorted from blood. The receptor source for this set is a woman aged 18-29 years in good health.

This sequence joins TRBV3-1 and TRBJ2-5; 8 bases match TRBD2. CDR1 LGHDT and CDR2 YNNKEL come from the germline V gene (reference sequence). CDR3 length: 15 residues. Germline trimming cut 3 bases from V and 3 bases from J; bases unmatched to any gene: 6. The CDR3: CASSHTTSDEETQYF. CDR3 DNA: TGTGCCAGCAGCCACACGACTAGCGACGAAGAGACCCAGTACTTC.

This chain connects TRBV6-1 to TRBJ2-2; TRBD2 might be the D (5 bases). CDR3 size: 13 residues. CDR1 is MNHNS, CDR2 SASEGT, per germline. V shed 6 bases and J shed 5 bases, with 10 bases lying between them. The CDR3 is CASRHTGTGELFF. In DNA, the CDR3 is TGTGCCAGCAGACATACGGGGACCGGGGAGCTGTTTTTT.

V usage is TRBV24-1 and J usage is TRBJ2-3, with 10 bases that match TRBD2. Germline V gives CDR1 KGHDR, CDR2 SFDVKD. This CDR3 is 15 amino acids long. After removal of 4 bases from V and 0 bases from J, the junction contained 0 bases not matched to a gene. As DNA, the CDR3 is TGTGCCACCAGTGAACTAGCGGGAAGCACAGATACGCAGTATTTT. Protein: CATSELAGSTDTQYF.

This clonotype was seen only a few times. The chain employs TRBV6-4 and TRBJ2-2, with no clear D. V was shortened by 2 bases and J by 0 bases, with 7 bases between the two germline ends. From germline, CDR1 is MRHNA and CDR2 SNTAGT. The CDR3 has 15 amino acids. CDR3 protein: CASSDELANTGELFF. For the CDR3, the DNA is TGTGCCAGCAGTGACGAGCTAGCGAACACCGGGGAGCTGTTTTTT.

This clonotype was observed a few times. This chain connects TRBV6-2 or TRBV6-3 to TRBJ2-2; 10 bases line up with TRBD2. Germline CDR1 is MNHEY and CDR2 is SVGEGT. The CDR3 is made up of 17 amino acids. Trimming took 0 bases from V and 5 from J; bases not matched to a gene: 6. The chain's CDR3 is CASSYSLAGVWTGELFF. The CDR3 bases are TGTGCCAGCAGTTACTCCCTAGCGGGAGTTTGGACCGGGGAGCTGTTTTTT.

This chain uses TRBV11-2 with TRBJ2-7, with D perhaps matching TRBD2 (5 bases). V was pared by 5 bases and J by 4 bases, with 21 bases between. The CDR3 loop spans 16 amino acids. CDR1 is SGHAT and CDR2 is FQNNGV in the germline V gene. In DNA, the CDR3 is TGTGCCAGCAGCCCCGGGTGGGGTGGTTCGGGGTACGAGCAGTACTTC. Translating gives CASSPGWGGSGYEQYF.

The rearrangement links TRBV28 to TRBJ2-3, with unresolved D. V dropped 0 bases and J dropped 4 bases, with 5 bases sitting between them. Germline loops: CDR1 MDHEN, CDR2 SYDVKM. The CDR3 length is 13 residues. The CDR3 reads CASSLWAADTQYF. The CDR3, as DNA: TGTGCCAGCAGTTTATGGGCGGCAGATACGCAGTATTTT.